Each of the 31 T cell receptor beta chains below was sequenced from the same sample in a study of beta chain features in type 1 diabetes (dated by TCRdb to about 2018). Their specific antigens are unknown. Library generation was performed with the immunoSEQ multiplex PCR assay. The High Capacity cDNA Reverse Transcription Kit was used to reverse transcribe all of the isolated RNA, meaning that expressed TCRB transcripts were what got sequenced. TCRdb limited this immuneACCESS table to in-frame rearrangements with V and J called. A share of clones is missing; checked studies link under half to unresolved V genes, and the rest is unexplained. In all, the sample holds a few hundred thousand clones, and over 11% of those were seen once. The ten largest account for 0.017% of the sample. Here is what the overall study found, with its caveats: Type 1 diabetes patients showed a moderate but significant shortening of TCRB CDR3 length in all four CD4+ subsets.

Sequences were obtained from naive CD4+ T cells from blood. Taken with the paper, the label for cell subset or site translates to: true naive CD4+ T cells. The receptor set was obtained from a man aged 25 to 40 with type 1 diabetes.

This chain uses TRBV6-1 with TRBJ2-1; TRBD2 agrees at 8 bases. Per germline, CDR1 MNHNS and CDR2 SASEGT. Trimming cost V 0 bases and J 9 bases; bases outside gene matches: 7. The CDR3 extends over 15 amino acids. The CDR3 sequence is CASSEAPGGPFEQFF. As DNA, the CDR3 is TGTGCCAGCAGTGAAGCGCCGGGAGGGCCATTTGAGCAGTTCTTC.

The J gene is TRBJ2-7, the V gene TRBV5-1; the D gene is possibly TRBD2 (6 bases). CDR3 size: 13 residues. Trimming removed 4 bases at V and 5 bases at J, with 13 bases between. CDR1 is SGHRS, CDR2 YFSETQ, per germline. CDR3 sequence: CASSTGLGDEQYF. CDR3 DNA: TGCGCCAGCAGCACGGGACTTGGCGACGAGCAGTACTTC.

In this sample, this clone turned up a few times. This chain uses TRBV18 with TRBJ2-2, with D tentatively TRBD1 (6 bases). This CDR3 has 15 residues. The germline CDR1 and CDR2 sequences are KGHSH and LQKENI. Trimming left V 1 base short and J 3 bases short, with 9 bases between. The CDR3 DNA follows: TGTGCCAGCTCACCACGGGGGCTGGACACCGGGGAGCTGTTTTTT. Its protein is CASSPRGLDTGELFF.

There are a few counts of this clone. This sequence joins TRBV4-3 and TRBJ2-2, with 7 nucleotides matching TRBD1. This CDR3 contains 15 residues. Germline CDR1 is LGHNA and CDR2 is YSLEER. V shed 3 bases, J shed 1 base, and the junction held 2 bases outside the gene matches. The CDR3 region is CASSHRTGNTGELFF. The CDR3 DNA reads TGCGCCAGCAGCCATCGGACAGGGAACACCGGGGAGCTGTTTTTT.

The V and J genes are TRBV2 and TRBJ2-1, with 13 bases aligning to TRBD2. Germline values: CDR1 SNHLY, CDR2 FYNNEI. With 7 bases clipped from V and 9 bases from J, the junction kept 9 bases outside the gene matches. The CDR3 totals 15 residues. CDR3 DNA sequence: TGTGCCAGCAACCCCGGACTAGCGGGAGCGGGTGAGCAGTTCTTC. It translates to CASNPGLAGAGEQFF.

This rearrangement joins TRBV14 to TRBJ2-1; a possible D gene is TRBD1 (5 bases). V lost 1 base and J 1 base, leaving 8 bases between the germline ends. The CDR3 covers 15 residues. From germline, CDR1 is SGHDN and CDR2 FVKESK. The CDR3 here is CASSQGGGSYNEQFF. DNA for the CDR3: TGTGCCAGCAGCCAAGGGGGCGGTTCCTACAATGAGCAGTTCTTC.

This clone has just a few counts. The rearrangement joins TRBV4-2 to TRBJ2-1; D perhaps matches TRBD2 (5 bases). V lost 3 bases, J lost 7 bases, and 16 bases lay in between. The CDR3 extends over 15 amino acids. The germline V gene encodes CDR1 LGHNA and CDR2 YNFKEQ. The CDR3 sequence: CASSHLTLGGNEQFF. CDR3 bases: TGTGCCAGCAGCCACCTTACCCTGGGCGGGAATGAGCAGTTCTTC.

This clone was counted a single time. The chain links TRBV5-1 to TRBJ2-7; 11 bases agree with TRBD2. The CDR3 is 18 residues long. Unmatched junction bases numbered 12, after V lost 0 bases and J lost 4 bases. From germline, CDR1 is SGHRS and CDR2 YFSETQ. CDR3 region: CASSLERPSGRITYEQYF. DNA for the CDR3: TGCGCCAGCAGCTTGGAACGGCCTAGCGGGAGGATCACATACGAGCAGTACTTC.

The gene calls are TRBV19 and TRBJ1-5; D is possibly TRBD1 (6 bases). Germline CDR1 LNHDA, CDR2 SQIVND (reference sequence). The V and J ends lost 6 bases and 8 bases respectively, with 14 bases between them. CDR3 length: 13 amino acids. The CDR3 coding sequence is TGTGCCAGTAGGGTCCAGGGGCAGGAGCCCCAGCATTTT. Residues: CASRVQGQEPQHF.

The chain couples TRBV18 to TRBJ2-3; D gene ambiguous. Trimming removed 2 bases at V and 4 bases at J, with 10 bases between. This CDR3 region has 14 residues. Germline V gene data show CDR1 as KGHSH and CDR2 as LQKENI. The CDR3 sequence is CASSPGFEADTQYF. The CDR3 nucleotides are TGTGCCAGCTCACCAGGGTTTGAGGCAGATACGCAGTATTTT.

J is TRBJ2-1 and V is TRBV6-1; 9 bases agree with TRBD1. CDR1 is MNHNS and CDR2 is SASEGT in the germline V gene. The CDR3 covers 15 residues. J lost 6 bases, V lost 6 bases, and 9 bases had no gene match. CDR3 sequence (DNA): TGTGCCAGCAGGTCCGGGACAGGGTTGATCAATGAGCAGTTCTTC. Protein product: CASRSGTGLINEQFF.

The J gene is TRBJ1-4, the V gene TRBV7-9; TRBD1 might be the D (5 bases). Germline values: CDR1 SEHNR, CDR2 FQNEAQ (reference sequence). The V end was cut by 5 bases, the J end by 5 bases, with 12 bases between. The CDR3 contains 14 residues. The CDR3 reads CASSLGAENEKLFF. The CDR3 nucleotides are TGTGCCAGCAGCCTAGGGGCAGAGAATGAAAAACTGTTTTTT.

V and J are TRBV30 and TRBJ2-7, with 8 positions matching TRBD2. J was trimmed by 1 base and V by 7 bases; bases with no gene match: 6. CDR1 and CDR2 (germline): GTSNPN, SVGIG (reference sequence). The CDR3 loop spans 13 amino acids. The CDR3 region is CASGGGESYEQYF. CDR3 coding DNA: TGTGCCTCGGGAGGGGGGGAATCCTACGAGCAGTACTTC.

This clone was observed a few times. This rearrangement joins TRBV7-3 to TRBJ2-3; 10 nucleotides line up with TRBD1. CDR1 and CDR2 (germline): SGHTA, FQGTGA. The CDR3 extends over 14 amino acids. V was pared by 4 bases and J by 6 bases, with 4 bases of the junction left unmatched. The CDR3 coding sequence is TGTGCCAGCAGCTCGGGACAGGGGACCGATACGCAGTATTTT. Its translation: CASSSGQGTDTQYF. Looking up the rest from reference TRBV7-3 and TRBJ2-3 gives the full variable domain: GAGVSQTPSNKVTEKGKYVELRCDPISGHTALYWYRQSLGQGPEFLIYFQGTGAADDSGLPNDRFFAVRPEGSVSTLKIQRTERGDSAVYLCASSSGQGTDTQYFGPGTRLTVL.

The rearrangement uses TRBV18 and TRBJ1-2, with 12 bases aligning to TRBD1. CDR1 is KGHSH and CDR2 is LQKENI in the germline V gene. The trim removed 6 bases at V and 3 bases at J, leaving 8 bases unmatched. The CDR3 extends over 16 amino acids. CDR3 nucleotide sequence: TGTGCCAGCTCGTCCGGGACAGGGGGCCAGGACTATGGCTACACCTTC. As protein: CASSSGTGGQDYGYTF.

This clone has a single count. Relative to the germline gene, one junction end is altered; a read error may explain this. The gene calls are TRBV5-4 and TRBJ2-7; D is uncertain. CDR1 SGHNT and CDR2 YYREEE come from the germline V gene (reference sequence). This CDR3 contains 14 residues. CDR3 residues: CACSQDIYPTQQYF. The CDR3 DNA sequence: TGCGCCTGCAGCCAAGATATCTACCCTACCCAGCAGTACTTC.

The gene calls are TRBV7-3 and TRBJ2-2, with 7 bases matching TRBD2. This CDR3 is built from 17 residues. V lost 2 bases to trimming and J lost 2 bases; unmatched junction nucleotides: 8. Germline V gene sequence: CDR1 SGHTA, CDR2 FQGTGA. Here the CDR3 reads CASSLPEGLSNTGELFF. The DNA for the CDR3 is TGTGCCAGCAGCTTACCCGAGGGACTATCAAACACCGGGGAGCTGTTTTTT.

This clone turned up a few times. The V call is TRBV14, the J call TRBJ2-2, with D perhaps TRBD2 (5 bases). The CDR3 runs 17 residues. Germline CDR1 and CDR2: SGHDN and FVKESK. V lost 4 bases, J lost 6 bases, and 21 bases lay in between. In DNA, the CDR3 is TGTGCCAGCAGCCGGACCCTCGGCCAGGCGCGGGCCGGGGAGCTGTTTTTT. Amino acids: CASSRTLGQARAGELFF.

J is TRBJ1-4 and V is TRBV10-3, with TRBD1 matching 9 bases. After removal of 5 bases from V and 6 bases from J, the junction contained 1 base not matched to a gene. Germline V gene sequence: CDR1 ENHRY, CDR2 SYGVKD. The CDR3 is 13 amino acids. CDR3 region: CAISTGGDEKLFF. In DNA, the CDR3 is TGTGCCATCAGTACAGGGGGCGATGAAAAACTGTTTTTT.

This clone was seen more than once but under ten times. The rearrangement links TRBV7-2 to TRBJ2-5; no reliable D call. The CDR3 sequence is 13 residues long. The germline V gene has CDR1 SGHTA and CDR2 FQGNSA. V lost 1 base and J lost 5, with 8 bases in between. The CDR3 DNA follows: TGTGCCAGCAGCTTAGTTTCCCTCGAGACCCAGTACTTC. Its protein is CASSLVSLETQYF.

This clone was seen more than once but under ten times. The J gene is TRBJ2-6, the V gene TRBV7-9, with D perhaps matching TRBD1 (7 bases). The V end was cut by 3 bases, the J end by 0 bases, with 12 bases between. The CDR3 length is 17 residues. Germline V gene data show CDR1 as SEHNR and CDR2 as FQNEAQ (reference sequence). The CDR3 nucleotides read TGTGCCAGCAGCTTGCGGGACAGCTACTCTGGGGCCAACGTCCTGACTTTC. Translating it yields CASSLRDSYSGANVLTF.

The J gene is TRBJ2-5, the V gene TRBV14, with D tentatively TRBD2 (5 bases). The length of the CDR3 is 14 residues. V was pared by 5 bases and J by 5 bases, with 15 bases between. CDR1 and CDR2 (germline): SGHDN, FVKESK. In DNA form, the CDR3 reads TGTGCCAGCAGCTACAGCGGTCTCCGGGAGACCCAGTACTTC. Amino acid sequence: CASSYSGLRETQYF.

The sample holds one count of this clone. The chain combines TRBV28 with TRBJ2-5, with 9 nucleotides matching TRBD1. This CDR3 has 15 amino acids. V shed 4 bases, J shed 4 bases, and the junction held 7 bases outside the gene matches. Looked up from germline, CDR1 is MDHEN and CDR2 is SYDVKM. CDR3 loop: CASSSPGQGSETQYF. The CDR3 region has the DNA TGTGCCAGCAGTTCACCGGGACAGGGATCAGAGACCCAGTACTTC.

The J gene is TRBJ2-5, the V gene TRBV4-3; no definite D call. Trimming shortened V by 2 bases and J by 4 bases, and 11 bases separated the two germline ends. CDR3 length equals 14 residues. Germline values: CDR1 LGHNA, CDR2 YSLEER. The CDR3 sequence: CASSQSVARETQYF. The CDR3 nucleotides are TGCGCCAGCAGCCAATCCGTTGCTAGAGAGACCCAGTACTTC.

The chain employs TRBV5-1 and TRBJ2-7; D may be TRBD1 (6 bases). With 0 bases removed from V and 2 bases from J, the gap between germline ends came to 15 bases. The CDR3 loop spans 16 amino acids. In germline, CDR1 is SGHRS, CDR2 YFSETQ. CDR3 sequence (DNA): TGCGCCAGCAGCTTGGATCTAGGGGGACCCACCTACGAGCAGTACTTC. Residues: CASSLDLGGPTYEQYF.

This clone has only a few counts. DNA of the CDR3: TGTGCCAGTAGCCCCCTAGGCACCCAGCATTTT. Translating gives CASSPLGTQHF. This sequence joins TRBV19 and TRBJ1-5; D uncertain. Trimming removed 6 bases from V and 11 bases from J, with 11 bases in between. The CDR3 has 11 amino acids. Looked up from germline, CDR1 is LNHDA and CDR2 is SQIVND (reference sequence).

The V and J genes are TRBV5-1 and TRBJ2-5; TRBD1 matches 8 bases. CDR3 length: 17 amino acids. Losses at the gene ends were 1 base for V and 5 bases for J; bases not matched to a gene: 13. Germline CDR1 and CDR2: SGHRS and YFSETQ. CDR3 in amino acids: CASSLPAGGALGETQYF. The CDR3 DNA follows: TGCGCCAGCAGCTTGCCGGCAGGGGGCGCACTGGGCGAGACCCAGTACTTC.

The chain recombines TRBV4-3 with TRBJ2-1, with 10 bases lining up with TRBD2. The V segment lost 3 bases and the J segment 10 bases; nucleotides outside the gene matches: 3. The CDR3 has 13 residues. Germline CDR1 and CDR2: LGHNA and YSLEER. CDR3 amino acids: CASSQLAGVEQFF. The CDR3 DNA is TGCGCCAGCAGCCAGCTAGCGGGAGTGGAGCAGTTCTTC.

This clone was observed a few times. The gene calls are TRBV5-1 and TRBJ1-1; 8 bases align to TRBD1. V shed 4 bases, J shed 3 bases, and the junction held 5 bases outside the gene matches. There are 14 residues in the CDR3. Germline-derived CDR1 and CDR2 are SGHRS and YFSETQ. In nucleotides, the CDR3 is TGCGCCAGCAGCCGAGGACAGGGATACACTGAAGCTTTCTTT. Its translation: CASSRGQGYTEAFF.

In its sample, this clone was seen a few times. The chain couples TRBV9 to TRBJ2-5; 12 bases agree with TRBD1. Germline V CDR1 and CDR2: SGDLS, YYNGEE. The trim removed 3 bases at V and 5 bases at J, leaving 8 bases unmatched. The CDR3 consists of 16 residues. The CDR3 DNA follows: TGTGCCAGCAGCGGTAGGGGGACAGGGGGCGCGGAGACCCAGTACTTC. This gives the protein CASSGRGTGGAETQYF.

This chain links TRBV19 with TRBJ2-1; 10 bases are shared with TRBD2. This CDR3 has 16 amino acids. Germline CDR1 LNHDA, CDR2 SQIVND (reference sequence). Germline trimming cut 3 bases from V and 7 bases from J; bases unmatched to any gene: 9. Written as DNA, the CDR3 is TGTGCCAGTAGTATCGGGAGCGGGAGGGCCTGGAATGAGCAGTTCTTC. Translation gives CASSIGSGRAWNEQFF. Full variable domain (missing parts from reference TRBV19 and TRBJ2-1): DGGITQSPKYLFRKEGQNVTLSCEQNLNHDAMYWYRQDPGQGLRLIYYSQIVNDFQKGDIAEGYSVSREKKESFPLTVTSAQKNPTAFYLCASSIGSGRAWNEQFFGPGTRLTVL.